The clone carrying this T cell receptor (beta chain) was seen only a few times. Time point of the sample: newly diagnosed GD, antithyroid drugs for less than 3 months. Following extraction of RNA from PBMCs, that RNA was used to make the TCR library. This entry belongs to a study of regulatory T cells in long-lasting Graves disease. Both iRepertoire HTBI primers and Arm-PCR of CDR3 regions were used to build the TCR beta libraries. TCRdb reprocessed the multiplex PCR reads with MiXCR, giving one entry per CDR3 protein. This table holds 350,000 to 550,000 distinct CDR3 sequences, about 15% found once. Germline CDR1 is SQVTM and CDR2 is ANQGSEA. J lost 4 bases, V lost 3 bases, and 11 bases had no gene match. The CDR3 is 17 residues long. The data were also submitted as part of a second study, on T cells in Graves' hyperthyroidism and ophthalmopathy.

This sequence originates from a woman aged 45-59 years with Graves disease. The input for sequencing was peripheral blood mononuclear cells (PBMCs), taken at new diagnosis, from a patient treated with antithyroid drugs. The chain couples TRBV29-1 to TRBJ2-2; the match to TRBD2 covers 10 bases. CDR3 nucleotide sequence: TGCAGCGTTGAGACCCCCCTAGCGGGAGTTGTCACCGGGGAGCTGTTTTTT. As protein: CSVETPLAGVVTGELFF.